One sample yielded the 17 T cell receptor beta chains listed below, sequenced in a study of shared clonotypes between healthy human individuals. This table comes from immunoSEQ multiplex PCR, and its TCRdb copy is limited to in-frame clones, with some not included. The sample records a few million clones, more than 80% being singletons. The sequencing sample was made of naive CD4+ T cells sorted from blood. The subset is: CD45RA+ positively selected. The receptor set was obtained from a man aged 18 to 30 in good health.

This clone was seen a single time. The chain employs TRBV6-5 and TRBJ2-1, with 7 bases matching TRBD2. The germline CDR1 and CDR2 sequences are MNHEY and SVGAGI. Germline trimming cut 4 bases from V and 5 bases from J; bases unmatched to any gene: 11. This CDR3 has 16 amino acids. CDR3 sequence (DNA): TGTGCCAGCAGTTCCCGCGGGGGTTTCTATAACAATGAGCAGTTCTTC. Encoded protein: CASSSRGGFYNNEQFF.

This rearrangement joins TRBV6-1 to TRBJ1-4; 11 positions match TRBD1. The CDR3 contains 14 residues. The germline V gene has CDR1 MNHNS and CDR2 SASEGT. Trimming took 6 bases from V and 7 from J; bases not matched to a gene: 4. The CDR3 is CASSRDRGGEKLFF. CDR3 bases: TGTGCCAGCAGCAGGGACAGGGGGGGTGAAAAACTGTTTTTT.

The sample holds one count of this clone. The chain is built from TRBV27 and TRBJ2-5, with TRBD1 identical over 9 bases. This CDR3 region has 15 residues. Germline values: CDR1 MNHEY, CDR2 SMNVEV (reference sequence). Trimming removed 5 bases from V and 4 bases from J; junction bases left unmatched: 8. Here the CDR3 reads CASSPPGQGRETQYF. The CDR3 DNA reads TGTGCCAGCAGTCCACCGGGACAGGGAAGAGAGACCCAGTACTTC.

The CDR3 DNA reads TGTGCCAGCAGCTTCGCCCTTACCGCCGAGCAGTACTTC. Translating gives CASSFALTAEQYF. V gene TRBV7-8 combines with J gene TRBJ2-5, with D hard to call. TRBJ2-7 matches the DNA end more closely, so the J call is doubtful. The CDR3 is made up of 13 amino acids. CDR1 is SGHVS and CDR2 is FQNEAQ in the germline V gene.

Regarding this clone: The identical CDR3 is also encoded by other nucleotide sequences in the sample. The rearrangement links TRBV6-5 to TRBJ2-2; D unresolved. Trimming pared 6 bases from V and 2 bases from J, leaving 4 bases between. The CDR3 consists of 12 residues. Germline CDR1 is MNHEY and CDR2 is SVGAGI. CDR3 residues: CASRPNTGELFF. The CDR3 nucleotides are TGTGCCAGCAGACCAAACACCGGGGAGCTGTTTTTT.

This clone was observed once. The chain couples TRBV19 to TRBJ1-3; D is ambiguous. Trimming took 7 bases from V and 0 from J, leaving 13 bases between them. The CDR3 runs 15 residues. The germline V gene has CDR1 LNHDA and CDR2 SQIVND (reference sequence). The DNA of the CDR3 is TGTGCCAGTACGACCCTGGACTTCTCTGGAAACACCATATATTTT. Translating it yields CASTTLDFSGNTIYF.

The rearrangement uses TRBV5-1 and TRBJ1-3; TRBD1 matches 9 bases. Per the germline V gene, CDR1 is SGHRS and CDR2 is YFSETQ. The CDR3 length is 19 residues. V dropped 4 bases and J dropped 2; count of bases not matched to a gene: 16. For the CDR3, the DNA is TGCGCCAGCAGCCCGAACAGGGGGCGAAAGCTAAGGGCTGGAAACACCATATATTTT. Residues: CASSPNRGRKLRAGNTIYF.

This chain links TRBV5-1 with TRBJ1-6; TRBD1 is a possible D gene (6 bases). The CDR3 runs to 15 residues. Per germline, CDR1 SGHRS and CDR2 YFSETQ. V dropped 3 bases and J dropped 10 bases, with 17 bases sitting between them. The DNA of the CDR3 is TGCGCCAGCAGCTCCCTCGACAGAGGGGGATCACCCCTCCACTTT. Its translation is CASSSLDRGGSPLHF.

This chain links TRBV19 with TRBJ2-6; D is unclear. The V end was cut by 6 bases, the J end by 4 bases, with 7 bases between. This CDR3 is 13 amino acids long. Germline V gene data show CDR1 as LNHDA and CDR2 as SQIVND (reference sequence). The CDR3 nucleotides are TGTGCCAGTAGCGTGGAAGGGGCCAACGTCCTGACTTTC. Amino acids: CASSVEGANVLTF.

The chain employs TRBV23-1 and TRBJ1-1, with D unresolved. TRBV23-1 is sorted into the ORF group, with uncertain function. V was cut by 10 bases and J by 1 base, with 13 bases left in between. The CDR3 runs to 13 residues. CDR3 sequence (DNA): TGCGCCAACGGGGTGGGTCGGAACACTGAAGCTTTCTTT. Its translation: CANGVGRNTEAFF.

As regards this clone: Compared with germline, one end of the junction differs, possibly owing to a read error. The rearrangement uses TRBV4-2 and TRBJ2-3; TRBD2 agrees at 7 bases. The germline V gene encodes CDR1 LGHNA and CDR2 YNFKEQ. This CDR3 region has 14 residues. CDR3 in amino acids: CASSKERGSDTQYF. The CDR3 DNA reads as TGTGCCAGCAGCAAAGAGCGGGGCTCAGATACGCAGTATTTT.

The chain couples TRBV5-6 to TRBJ1-3; D is undetermined. Per the germline V gene, CDR1 is SGHDT and CDR2 is YYEEEE. Trimming pared 1 base from V and 2 bases from J, leaving 16 bases between. The CDR3 sequence is 17 residues long. CDR3 nucleotide sequence: TGTGCCAGCAGCTTGTGGACTAGGCAGGACCCTGGAAACACCATATATTTT. This translates into CASSLWTRQDPGNTIYF.

The chain employs TRBV9 and TRBJ2-2; 8 nucleotides align to TRBD1. Per germline, CDR1 SGDLS and CDR2 YYNGEE. This CDR3 has 16 residues. The V and J ends lost 3 bases and 6 bases, in that order; junction bases with no gene match: 10. The CDR3 DNA is TGTGCCAGCAGCGCTAACGACAGGGGCGGAGCCGGGGAGCTGTTTTTT. This sequence encodes CASSANDRGGAGELFF. Full variable domain (rest looked up from reference TRBV9 and TRBJ2-2): DSGVTQTPKHLITATGQRVTLRCSPRSGDLSVYWYQQSLDQGLQFLIQYYNGEERAKGNILERFSAQQFPDLHSELNLSSLELGDSALYFCASSANDRGGAGELFFGEGSRLTVL.

The V gene is TRBV5-6, the J gene TRBJ1-4; TRBD1 matches at 7 bases. The CDR3 is 15 amino acids. Looked up from germline, CDR1 is SGHDT and CDR2 is YYEEEE. The trim removed 4 bases at V and 2 bases at J, leaving 5 bases unmatched. The CDR3 region has the DNA TGTGCCAGCAGCCAACTGACAGGGACTAATGAAAAACTGTTTTTT. Amino acids: CASSQLTGTNEKLFF.

The V gene is TRBV7-2, the J gene TRBJ1-6; TRBD1 might be the D (5 bases). Trimming removed 2 bases at V and 10 bases at J, with 15 bases between. Germline V CDR1 and CDR2: SGHTA, FQGNSA. CDR3 length: 15 amino acids. The CDR3 coding sequence is TGTGCCAGCAGCTTAACGTTCGGGGGAGAGTCACCCCTCCACTTT. Protein sequence: CASSLTFGGESPLHF.

The chain uses TRBV29-1 and TRBJ2-3, with D unresolved. The CDR3 totals 14 residues. V lost 3 bases and J lost 1, with 11 bases in between. From germline, CDR1 is SQVTM and CDR2 ANQGSEA. The CDR3 nucleotides are TGCAGCGTTGATACACTCTCTGGCACAGATACGCAGTATTTT. The encoded protein is CSVDTLSGTDTQYF.

The genes are TRBV29-1 and TRBJ2-2, with a possible D match to TRBD1 (6 bases). This CDR3 contains 14 residues. Germline V gene sequence: CDR1 SQVTM, CDR2 ANQGSEA. Trimming took off 5 bases at V and 1 base at J, with 11 bases between the two ends. CDR3 amino acids: CSVRTTGNTGELFF. CDR3 bases: TGCAGCGTTCGGACGACAGGGAACACCGGGGAGCTGTTTTTT.